This T cell receptor beta chain came from a study of molecular identifiers for immune sequencing clone quantification. Study-wide results and limits: Whereas naive cells kept under 1% of molecules in clones above 20 RNA copies, such clones held over 97% in effectors.

Methods described previously were used for bulk TCR libraries, and listed TCR primers were applied. MiXCR, run by TCRdb on the PCR reads, gives a single entry per CDR3 protein. This table holds about 640,000 distinct CDR3 sequences, less than 20% found once. Per germline, CDR1 KGHDR and CDR2 SFDVKD. V lost 7 bases and J lost 2; bases outside the gene matches: 11. The CDR3 is 17 amino acids. The table lists this clonotype with many counts. Its antigen is as yet unknown. Naive CD8 T cells underwent sorting with the CD8+CD4-CCR7+CD45RA+ definition. J is TRBJ2-1 and V is TRBV24-1, with 9 bases that match TRBD2. Sequencing input: naive CD8+ T cells from blood, with Jurkat cell RNA spiked in. The subset denotes: FACS-sorted CD8+CD4-CCR7+CD45RA+ naive T cells. This TCR was recovered from a human donor in good health. Some libraries in this study had Jurkat cell RNA spiked in. The CDR3: CATSPSLAGSAYNEQFF. CDR3 in DNA: TGTGCCACCAGCCCCTCACTAGCGGGTTCCGCCTACAATGAGCAGTTCTTC.